These 5 T cell receptor beta chains were all obtained from the same sample, sequenced in a study of cytomegalovirus exposure and HLA in healthy donors. The primer mix had 60 Vbeta and 13 Jbeta primers. Assay: immunoSEQ multiplex PCR; the TCRdb copy retains only in-frame clones and omits some. This repertoire shows some 130,000 clones, less than 80% found once; its top ten account for 8.8%. Sequenced input: PBMCs. These TCRs come from a woman aged 45-65 years in good health and CMV-seropositive.

The chain carries TRBV28 and TRBJ2-5; 9 bases line up with TRBD1. Germline V CDR1 and CDR2: MDHEN, SYDVKM. This CDR3 contains 14 residues. Trimming cost V 6 bases and J 4 bases; bases outside gene matches: 6. CDR3 in DNA: TGTGCCAGCAGGTTAATGGGACAGGGAGAGACCCAGTACTTC. It is translated as CASRLMGQGETQYF.

The chain uses TRBV5-6 and TRBJ2-3, with D maybe TRBD2 (7 bases). Germline lookup yields CDR1 SGHDT and CDR2 YYEEEE. This CDR3 region has 14 residues. Trimming pared 0 bases from V and 8 bases from J, leaving 13 bases between. DNA of the CDR3: TGTGCCAGCAGCTTGGCAACGGGGGGCGCTACGCAGTATTTT. Translating it yields CASSLATGGATQYF.

The chain couples TRBV4-2 to TRBJ2-7; 7 nucleotides line up with TRBD1. CDR1 is LGHNA, CDR2 YNFKEQ, per germline. There are 14 residues in the CDR3. The J segment lost 7 bases and the V segment lost 0 bases, leaving 6 bases of the junction unmatched. In DNA, the CDR3 is TGTGCCAGCAGCCAAGAGACAGGGTCGGGGGAGCAGTACTTC. Protein: CASSQETGSGEQYF.

CDR3 sequence (DNA): TGTGCCAGTACCCCGGGAACAATTGGCTACACCTTC. Translation: CASTPGTIGYTF. The chain uses TRBV6-6 and TRBJ1-2; D gene unclear. CDR3 length equals 12 residues. The V end was cut by 9 bases, the J end by 7 bases, with 15 bases between. Germline CDR1 reads MNHNY; CDR2 reads SVGAGI (reference sequence).

The J gene is TRBJ2-6, the V gene TRBV29-1; 11 bases fit TRBD1. Losses at the gene ends were 4 bases for V and 0 bases for J; bases not matched to a gene: 8. The CDR3 has 18 residues. Germline V CDR1 and CDR2: SQVTM, ANQGSEA. CDR3 DNA sequence: TGCAGCGTTGGGCATCCGGGACAGGGGGTCTCTGGGGCCAACGTCCTGACTTTC. It encodes CSVGHPGQGVSGANVLTF.